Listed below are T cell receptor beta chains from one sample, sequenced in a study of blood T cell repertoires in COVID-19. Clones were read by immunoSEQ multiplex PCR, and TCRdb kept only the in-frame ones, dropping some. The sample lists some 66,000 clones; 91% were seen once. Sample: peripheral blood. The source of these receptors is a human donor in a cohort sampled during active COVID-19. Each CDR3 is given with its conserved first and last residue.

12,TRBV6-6,CASTEAYNEQFF
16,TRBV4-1,CASSPRLAGDPDTQYF
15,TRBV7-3,CASSLGQHNTGELFF
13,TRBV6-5,CASSLGQGLPQHF
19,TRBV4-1,CASSQDSTRLYRVDYGYTF
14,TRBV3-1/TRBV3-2,CASSQDLASDTQYF
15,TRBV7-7,CASSPRTGLQETQYF
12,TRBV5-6,CASSFGGGELFF
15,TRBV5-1,CASSSWTGRNTEAFF
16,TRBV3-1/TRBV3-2,CASSQRAGTGTYEQYF
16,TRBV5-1,CASSLGNRAASDTQYF
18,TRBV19,CASSIAPPGSGSQETQYF
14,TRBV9,CASSVGTEIYEQYF
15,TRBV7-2,CASSLARGNNQPQHF
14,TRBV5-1,CASSTTSEGTEAFF
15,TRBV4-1,CASSQEDQFSYEQYF
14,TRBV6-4,CASSDSAGVYGYTF